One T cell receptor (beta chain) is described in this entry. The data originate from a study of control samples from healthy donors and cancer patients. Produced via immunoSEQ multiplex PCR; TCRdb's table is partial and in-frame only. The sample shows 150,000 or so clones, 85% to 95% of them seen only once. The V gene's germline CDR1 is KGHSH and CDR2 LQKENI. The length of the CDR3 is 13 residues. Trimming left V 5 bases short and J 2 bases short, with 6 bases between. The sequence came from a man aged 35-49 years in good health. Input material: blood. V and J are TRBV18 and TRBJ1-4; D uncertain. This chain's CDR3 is CASSGGTNEKLFF. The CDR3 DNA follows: TGTGCCAGCTCAGGAGGGACTAATGAAAAACTGTTTTTT. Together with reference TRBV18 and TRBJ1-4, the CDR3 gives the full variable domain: NAGVMQNPRHLVRRRGQEARLRCSPMKGHSHVYWYRQLPEEGLKFMVYLQKENIIDESGMPKERFSAEFPKEGPSILRIQQVVRGDSAAYFCASSGGTNEKLFFGSGTQLSVL.